This T cell receptor (beta chain) comes out of a study of response to subunit inactivated influenza vaccine. Study conclusions and caveats: It was the authors' suggestion that each seasonal influenza vaccination recruits few new T cells.

Notes on this clonotype: The antigen remains undetermined.

In TCRdb, the RT-PCR reads were re-called with MiXCR into one record per CDR3 protein. Here the sample spans roughly 540,000 distinct CDR3 sequences, approximately 20% being singletons. V was cut by 0 bases and J by 0 bases, with 11 bases left in between. This CDR3 has 15 residues. CDR1 GTSNPN and CDR2 SVGIG come from the germline V gene (reference sequence). These sequences were also reported in another study, on T cells expressing NK-cell markers. According to that study: As the method of synthesis, 5'RACE template switching with UMIs yielded TCR beta cDNA. The authors derived TCR beta repertoires from sorted CD3+CD56+NKG2C+, CD3+CD56+NKG2C- and CD3+CD56-NKG2C+ T cells. Of eight sequenced donors, seven were HCMV-seropositive and one HCMV-seronegative. Roughly 6 donors showed dominant NKG2C+ clonotypes comprising about 1.0-7.5% of their CD8+ T cells.

The TCR sequence derives from a man aged 50 to 60 who received an inactivated influenza vaccine. V is TRBV30 and J is TRBJ1-1; D unclear. Sample: CD4+ T cells sorted from PBMCs, taken 12 days after vaccination. The chain's CDR3 is CAWSVGFGMNTEAFF. CDR3 bases: TGTGCCTGGAGTGTAGGCTTTGGCATGAACACTGAAGCTTTCTTT.